These T cell receptor beta chains were read from a single sample in a study of T-cell reconstitution after alpha-beta-depleted transplantation in children. TCRdb itself ran the PCR reads through MiXCR, one entry per CDR3 protein. The repertoire includes roughly 350,000 distinct CDR3 sequences, around 16% of them detected once, and about 41% sits in the top ten. The material was PBMCs, mostly from graft donor cells, obtained 360 days after TCRalphabeta/CD19-depleted stem cell transplant. These receptors came from a male patient aged 2 to 10 who had a stem cell transplant for acute lymphoblastic leukemia, so the T cells may come from the graft donor. The CDR3 runs from the conserved cysteine through the conserved F or W. The D gene is left open where the match is weak. Clone size, where shown, is once, few, many, or a class for clones that have expanded.

few,TRBJ2-5,TRBD1,TRBV5-1,TGCGCCAGCAGCTTGCAGTCAGGGGGCATGGAGACCCAGTACTTC,CASSLQSGGMETQYF
NA,TRBJ1-1,NA,TRBV10-3,TGTGCCATCAGAACTCACGGGGCGAACACTGAAGCTTTCTTT,CAIRTHGANTEAFF
NA,TRBJ2-7,NA,TRBV6-2/TRBV6-3,TGTGCCAGCAGTTACGCGCGTTCGTTCTTCTACGAGCAGTACTTC,CASSYARSFFYEQYF
NA,TRBJ2-7,TRBD2,TRBV6-2/TRBV6-3,TGTGCCAGCAGTTGGTTGCTAGCGGGAGGGCCGACCTACGAGCAGTACTTC,CASSWLLAGGPTYEQYF
NA,TRBJ2-1,TRBD2,TRBV14,TGTGCCAGCAGCCAACGGGGACTAGCGCCATACAATGAGCAGTTCTTC,CASSQRGLAPYNEQFF
NA,TRBJ2-1,TRBD2,TRBV12-3/TRBV12-4,TGTGCCAGCAGAGGGGTGGAAGCGGGAGGGAACTACAATGAGCAGTTCTTC,CASRGVEAGGNYNEQFF
NA,TRBJ2-7,TRBD2,TRBV10-3,TGTGCCATCAGCGACCTACTAGCGGGAAGTTCGGGAGAGCAGTACTTC,CAISDLLAGSSGEQYF
few,TRBJ1-4,TRBD1,TRBV6-1,TGTGCCAGCACCCATCGACAGGGGGCCGCGGAAAAACTGTTTTTT,CASTHRQGAAEKLFF
NA,TRBJ1-1,NA,TRBV23-1,TGTAGGAACACTGAAGCTTTCTTT,CRNTEAFF
many,TRBJ2-1,NA,TRBV7-2,TGTGCCAGCAGCTCCCGGGGTGGGTGGCGAACGAGCTCCTACAATGAGCAGTTCTTC,CASSSRGGWRTSSYNEQFF
many,TRBJ1-3,NA,TRBV6-1,TGTGCCAGCAGGCACACCTTCTCTGGAAACACCATATATTTT,CASRHTFSGNTIYF
few,TRBJ1-1,TRBD1,TRBV5-1,TGCGCCAGCAGCTTGACAGGGGGGTACACTGAAGCTTTCTTT,CASSLTGGYTEAFF
NA,TRBJ2-3,NA,TRBV5-1,TGCGCCAGCAGCTTGGGGGCGGTTGGAACAGATACGCAGTATTTT,CASSLGAVGTDTQYF